This T cell receptor (beta chain) was captured in a study of blood T cell repertoires in COVID-19. About the research overall: Material from acute and convalescent COVID-19 was sourced from the United States, Italy and Spain. From T cells, B-cell-depleted T cells, or PBMCs came the material, which was cDNA or gDNA.

Germline V gene sequence: CDR1 LGHNA, CDR2 YNFKEQ. The V segment lost 4 bases and the J segment 4 bases; nucleotides outside the gene matches: 11. CDR3 size: 17 residues. Original data processing: Estimated nucleated cell counts came from reference gene primer amplification. Using immunoSEQ multiplex PCR, the repertoire was profiled, and TCRdb retains in-frame clones only, with some absent. V, J and clone size derive from that table, while D and trimming were established from the DNA sequence. The sample has roughly 250,000 clones, around 81% seen once. The V call is TRBV4-2, the J call TRBJ1-3; 9 bases are shared with TRBD1. The clonotype comes from a woman in her sixties or seventies with active or convalescent COVID-19. Sequenced input: peripheral blood. Here the CDR3 DNA reads TGTGCCAGCAGCCCCGGGGCGGGACAGGGTTTCGGAAACACCATATATTTT. It specifies CASSPGAGQGFGNTIYF.